This TCR beta chain was sequenced in a study of control samples from healthy donors and cancer patients. V was trimmed by 10 bases and J by 5 bases, leaving 8 bases between them. Germline lookup yields CDR1 SNHLY and CDR2 FYNNEI. This CDR3 has 10 amino acids. Generated by immunoSEQ multiplex PCR, the TCRdb table keeps only in-frame clones and is missing some. Here the sample spans approximately 58,000 clones, 80% to 90% being singletons. The chain recombines TRBV2 with TRBJ2-5; D is unclear. This receptor was obtained from a woman aged 55-70 years with lung cancer. Sequencing used PBMCs. The CDR3 spells CATLKETQYF. The DNA for the CDR3 is TGTGCCACCTTAAAGGAGACCCAGTACTTC. The full variable domain, with the rest looked up from reference TRBV2 and TRBJ2-5, is EPEVTQTPSHQVTQMGQEVILRCVPISNHLYFYWYRQILGQKVEFLVSFYNNEISEKSEIFDDQFSVERPDGSNFTLKIRSTKLEDSAMYFCATLKETQYFGPGTRLLVL.